The next 21 T cell receptor beta chains were all read from a single sample in a study of human T cells and chemical hapten exposure. Stated time point: pre-sensitization, week 0. This sample's treatment: therapeutic diphenylcyclopropenone sensitization with weekly scalp DPC. TCRdb redid the calling of the RACE reads with MiXCR, one entry per CDR3 protein. In the table there are more than 250,000 distinct CDR3 sequences, approximately 8.6% of which are singletons. The sequencing here drew on whole blood, taken in connection with sensitization to the hapten diphenylcyclopropenone (DPC). The source of these receptors is a woman aged 40 to 55 with alopecia areata. Some clones in this sample may be carry-over from other donors' samples.

The table lists this clonotype with a few counts. The chain carries TRBV5-5 and TRBJ2-7; D gene ambiguous. CDR1 is SGHKS, CDR2 YYEKEE, per germline (reference sequence). The CDR3 has 14 residues. V was clipped by 2 bases and J by 0 bases, with 9 bases between them. The CDR3 nucleotides read TGTGCCAGCAGCTTTCAGGTCGGCTCCTACGAGCAGTACTTC. It specifies CASSFQVGSYEQYF.

This clonotype was picked up a small number of times. The rearrangement uses TRBV6-2 or TRBV6-3 and TRBJ2-7; D not resolved. The germline V and J ends were trimmed by 4 bases and 2 bases, with 18 bases remaining between them. The CDR3 contains 16 residues. The germline CDR1 and CDR2 sequences are MNHEY and SVGEGT. CDR3 DNA: TGTGCCAGCAGTTTTCCGGGCCCTACCGACCCCTACGAGCAGTACTTC. Its protein is CASSFPGPTDPYEQYF.

This clonotype was seen only a few times. J is TRBJ2-3 and V is TRBV7-9, with D perhaps assigned TRBD1 or TRBD2 (6 bases each). The CDR3 spans 15 residues. Deletions cut 5 bases from V and 7 bases from J, with 19 bases between. From germline, CDR1 is SEHNR and CDR2 FQNEAQ (reference sequence). CDR3 bases: TGTGCCAGCAGCCTCGCCGGGGGCGGAACTAATACGCAGTATTTT. This codes for CASSLAGGGTNTQYF.

Only a few counts were recorded for this clonotype. The rearrangement uses TRBV12-3 or TRBV12-4 and TRBJ1-1; no firm D call. Trimming removed 6 bases from V and 0 bases from J, with 8 bases in between. The CDR3 is 13 amino acids. The CDR3 bases are TGTGCCAGCAGGACGTTTGTGAACACTGAAGCTTTCTTT. Amino acid sequence: CASRTFVNTEAFF.

This chain joins TRBV11-2 and TRBJ2-2; D may be TRBD1 (5 bases). The CDR3 contains 16 residues. Trimming left V 4 bases short and J 5 bases short, with 17 bases between. Germline V gene lookup returns CDR1 SGHAT and CDR2 FQNNGV. The CDR3 reads CASSSIGRVRTGELFF. The CDR3 DNA reads as TGTGCCAGCAGCTCTATTGGCAGGGTTCGAACCGGGGAGCTGTTTTTT.

Remarks on this clonotype: One junction end disagrees with the germline gene, perhaps due to a read error. The chain joins TRBV10-3 to TRBJ2-6; TRBD1 is a possible D gene (6 bases). Germline CDR1 and CDR2: ENHRY and SYGVKD. The CDR3 has 15 amino acids. CDR3 DNA sequence: TGTGCCATCAGTGAGCGCGGTTCAGGGGCCAACATCCTGACTTTC. The encoded protein is CAISERGSGANILTF.

This clonotype has just a few counts. This chain joins TRBV12-3 or TRBV12-4 and TRBJ2-5; D is unclear. V lost 0 bases and J lost 4, with 12 bases in between. The CDR3 sequence is 15 residues long. In nucleotides, the CDR3 is TGTGCCAGCAGTTTAGCGGGCACTTTTGGAGAGACCCAGTACTTC. Protein product: CASSLAGTFGETQYF.

This clonotype was detected only a few times. This rearrangement joins TRBV29-1 to TRBJ2-2; D is uncertain. Trimming took 4 bases from V and 5 from J, leaving 5 bases between them. The V gene's germline CDR1 is SQVTM and CDR2 ANQGSEA. The CDR3 is 11 amino acids. CDR3 bases: TGCAGCGTTGTCTCGACCGGGGAGCTGTTTTTT. Protein sequence: CSVVSTGELFF.

The CDR3 DNA sequence: TGCAGCGTCATGACTAGCTCTGGGACCCAGTACTTC. It yields the protein CSVMTSSGTQYF. V usage is TRBV29-1 and J usage is TRBJ2-5, with TRBD2 matching 7 bases. Germline V gene sequence: CDR1 SQVTM, CDR2 ANQGSEA. The V gene end was trimmed by 6 bases and the J gene end by 7 bases; junction bases not matched to a gene: 8. CDR3 length: 12 amino acids.

This clonotype appeared a few times. CDR3 region: CASREPAFGHQPQHF. The CDR3 DNA reads as TGTGCCAGCAGAGAACCCGCCTTTGGTCATCAGCCCCAGCATTTT. V usage is TRBV6-2 or TRBV6-3 and J usage is TRBJ1-5; no firm D call. Trimming removed 6 bases at V and 5 bases at J, with 17 bases between. Germline CDR1 and CDR2: MNHEY and SVGEGT. The CDR3 has 15 residues.

The V and J genes are TRBV3-1 and TRBJ1-5; D remains unclear. This CDR3 has 13 residues. The germline gives CDR1 LGHDT, CDR2 YNNKEL (reference sequence). V lost 0 bases to trimming and J lost 6 bases, with 6 bases between them. CDR3 protein: CASSQDMSQPQHF. CDR3 sequence (DNA): TGTGCCAGCAGCCAAGATATGAGTCAGCCCCAGCATTTT.

The table lists this clonotype with a few counts. The J gene is TRBJ2-3, the V gene TRBV7-2; TRBD1 matches 7 bases. This CDR3 spans 15 amino acids. The junction had 3 bases not matched to a gene; V was cut back by 1 base and J by 2 bases. The germline V gene has CDR1 SGHTA and CDR2 FQGNSA. The CDR3 bases are TGTGCCAGCAGCTTAGGGGACAGCAACACAGATACGCAGTATTTT. Protein: CASSLGDSNTDTQYF.

This clonotype was observed at least ten times. V and J are TRBV5-5 and TRBJ1-4, with D tentatively TRBD1 (5 bases). This CDR3 contains 16 residues. Germline CDR1 SGHKS, CDR2 YYEKEE (reference sequence). V was cut by 3 bases and J by 5 bases, with 17 bases left in between. CDR3 loop: CASSSGTLSPNEKLFF. CDR3 in DNA: TGTGCCAGCAGCTCCGGGACGCTTAGCCCGAATGAAAAACTGTTTTTT.

There are many counts of this clonotype. The junction departs from the called germline gene at one end, perhaps through a read error. The gene calls are TRBV7-7 and TRBJ2-5, with 7 nucleotides matching TRBD2. From germline, CDR1 is SSHAT and CDR2 FNYEAQ (reference sequence). The CDR3 loop spans 14 amino acids. CDR3 in DNA: TGTGCTAGCAGCTTGGCGGGAGTAAGAGAGACCCAGTACTTC. Its translation is CASSLAGVRETQYF.

This clonotype was counted only a few times. The chain has TRBV12-3 or TRBV12-4 and TRBJ2-7; 9 bases are shared with TRBD1. V trimming: 5 bases; J trimming: 6 bases; junction bases outside the gene matches: 5. This CDR3 region has 13 residues. The CDR3 DNA is TGTGCCAGCAGTGCCGGGACAGGGATCGAGCAGTACTTC. It codes for CASSAGTGIEQYF.

The genes are TRBV19 and TRBJ2-5; tentative D call: TRBD1 (5 bases). CDR3 length: 15 amino acids. Germline values: CDR1 LNHDA, CDR2 SQIVND (reference sequence). Trimming took off 5 bases at V and 2 bases at J, with 15 bases between the two ends. This chain's CDR3 is CASSPWGRSQETQYF. CDR3 sequence (DNA): TGTGCCAGTAGTCCGTGGGGCAGGTCACAAGAGACCCAGTACTTC.

This clonotype has only a few counts. This chain uses TRBV12-3 or TRBV12-4 with TRBJ1-2; D is ambiguous. The ends were cut back, 2 bases at V and 2 bases at J, with 12 bases in the middle. This CDR3 is 15 amino acids long. CDR3 in amino acids: CASSLRGSENYGYTF. The CDR3 region has the DNA TGTGCCAGCAGTTTACGCGGCAGTGAAAACTATGGCTACACCTTC.

This clonotype occurred many times. This chain links TRBV5-6 with TRBJ2-2; unclear D gene. V lost 1 base and J 7 bases, leaving 11 bases between the germline ends. This CDR3 has 14 amino acids. Per germline, CDR1 SGHDT and CDR2 YYEEEE. Written as DNA, the CDR3 is TGTGCCAGCAGCTTGAACAGAGCCTACGGGGAGCTGTTTTTT. This codes for CASSLNRAYGELFF.

This clonotype was detected only a few times. The chain uses TRBV3-1 and TRBJ2-1; TRBD2 is a possible D gene (5 bases). CDR1 and CDR2 (germline): LGHDT, YNNKEL (reference sequence). CDR3 length: 16 residues. Between the trimmed V and J ends, which lost 4 bases and 4 bases, there was a span of 17 bases. CDR3 in DNA: TGTGCCAGCAGCCCTTTCCCAGGCCGGGATTACAATGAGCAGTTCTTC. Amino acids: CASSPFPGRDYNEQFF.

This clonotype has ten or more counts. This chain uses TRBV28 with TRBJ2-3; 9 bases map to TRBD2. The CDR3 is made up of 14 amino acids. Germline V gene data show CDR1 as MDHEN and CDR2 as SYDVKM. V lost 8 bases and J lost 2; bases outside the gene matches: 5. CDR3 DNA sequence: TGTGCCAGCGGGCTAGCGGGATTCACAGATACGCAGTATTTT. Protein product: CASGLAGFTDTQYF.

This clonotype was counted between two and nine times. The chain joins TRBV5-6 to TRBJ2-5, with no clear D. Germline V gene data show CDR1 as SGHDT and CDR2 as YYEEEE. The CDR3 spans 13 residues. V was shortened by 2 bases and J by 5 bases, with 10 bases between the two germline ends. Written as DNA, the CDR3 is TGTGCCAGCAGCTTCGCGCGGATGGAGACCCAGTACTTC. The encoded protein is CASSFARMETQYF. Complete variable domain (other parts from reference TRBV5-6 and TRBJ2-5): DAGVTQSPTHLIKTRGQQVTLRCSPKSGHDTVSWYQQALGQGPQFIFQYYEEEERQRGNFPDRFSGHQFPNYSSELNVNALLLGDSALYLCASSFARMETQYFGPGTRLLVL.